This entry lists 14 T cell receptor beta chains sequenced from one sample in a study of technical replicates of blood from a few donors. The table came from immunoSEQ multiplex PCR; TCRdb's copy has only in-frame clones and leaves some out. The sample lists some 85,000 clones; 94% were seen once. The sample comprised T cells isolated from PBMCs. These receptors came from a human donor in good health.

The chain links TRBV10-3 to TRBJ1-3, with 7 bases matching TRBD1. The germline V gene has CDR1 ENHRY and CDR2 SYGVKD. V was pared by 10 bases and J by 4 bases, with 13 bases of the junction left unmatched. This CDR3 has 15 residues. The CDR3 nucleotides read TGTGCCAACAAAGGCGAGACAGGGCTCGGAAACACCATATATTTT. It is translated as CANKGETGLGNTIYF.

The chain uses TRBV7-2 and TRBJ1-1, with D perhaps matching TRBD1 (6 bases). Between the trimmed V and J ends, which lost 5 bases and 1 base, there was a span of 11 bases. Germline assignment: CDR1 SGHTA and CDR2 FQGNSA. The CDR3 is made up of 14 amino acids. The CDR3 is CASSQDRRNTEAFF. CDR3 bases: TGTGCCAGCAGCCAAGACAGGCGGAACACTGAAGCTTTCTTT.

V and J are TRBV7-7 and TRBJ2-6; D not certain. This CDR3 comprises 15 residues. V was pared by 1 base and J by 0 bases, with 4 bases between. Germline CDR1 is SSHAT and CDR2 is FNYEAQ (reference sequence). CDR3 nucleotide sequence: TGTGCCAGCAGCTTAGGGCACTCTGGGGCCAACGTCCTGACTTTC. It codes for CASSLGHSGANVLTF.

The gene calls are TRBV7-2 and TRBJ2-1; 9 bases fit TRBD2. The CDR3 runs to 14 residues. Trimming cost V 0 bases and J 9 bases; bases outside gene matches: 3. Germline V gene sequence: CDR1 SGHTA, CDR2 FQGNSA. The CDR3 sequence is CASSLANSGGEQFF. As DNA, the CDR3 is TGTGCCAGCAGCTTAGCCAATAGCGGGGGTGAGCAGTTCTTC.

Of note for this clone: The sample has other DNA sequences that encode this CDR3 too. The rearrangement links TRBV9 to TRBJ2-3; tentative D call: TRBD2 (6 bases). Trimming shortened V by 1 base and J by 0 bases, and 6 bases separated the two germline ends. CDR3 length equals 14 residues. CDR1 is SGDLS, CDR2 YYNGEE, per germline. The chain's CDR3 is CASSVSGSTDTQYF. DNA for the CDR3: TGTGCCAGCAGCGTAAGCGGGAGCACAGATACGCAGTATTTT. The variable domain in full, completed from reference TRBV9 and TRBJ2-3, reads DSGVTQTPKHLITATGQRVTLRCSPRSGDLSVYWYQQSLDQGLQFLIQYYNGEERAKGNILERFSAQQFPDLHSELNLSSLELGDSALYFCASSVSGSTDTQYFGPGTRLTVL.

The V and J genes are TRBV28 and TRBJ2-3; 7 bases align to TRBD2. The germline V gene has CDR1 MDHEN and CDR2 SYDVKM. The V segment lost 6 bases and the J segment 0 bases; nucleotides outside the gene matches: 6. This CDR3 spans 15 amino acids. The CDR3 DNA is TGTGCCAGCAGGCCGACTAGCTATAGCACAGATACGCAGTATTTT. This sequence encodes CASRPTSYSTDTQYF.

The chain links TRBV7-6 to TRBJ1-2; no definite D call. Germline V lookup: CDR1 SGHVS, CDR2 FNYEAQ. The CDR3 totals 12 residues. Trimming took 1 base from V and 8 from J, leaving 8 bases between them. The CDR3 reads CASSLGGQGYTF. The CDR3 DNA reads TGTGCCAGCAGCTTAGGAGGGCAGGGCTACACCTTC.

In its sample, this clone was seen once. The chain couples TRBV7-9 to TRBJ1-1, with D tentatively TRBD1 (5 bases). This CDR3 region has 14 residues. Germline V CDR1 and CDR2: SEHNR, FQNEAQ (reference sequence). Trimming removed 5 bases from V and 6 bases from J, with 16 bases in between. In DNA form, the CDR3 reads TGTGCCAGCAGCCCTTCCCTGGGGGGTTCTGAAGCTTTCTTT. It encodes CASSPSLGGSEAFF.

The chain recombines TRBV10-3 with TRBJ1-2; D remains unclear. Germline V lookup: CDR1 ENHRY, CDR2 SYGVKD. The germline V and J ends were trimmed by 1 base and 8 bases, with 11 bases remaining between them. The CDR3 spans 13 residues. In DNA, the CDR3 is TGTGCCATCAGTGAGTTCGACTCGCAGGGCTACACCTTC. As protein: CAISEFDSQGYTF.

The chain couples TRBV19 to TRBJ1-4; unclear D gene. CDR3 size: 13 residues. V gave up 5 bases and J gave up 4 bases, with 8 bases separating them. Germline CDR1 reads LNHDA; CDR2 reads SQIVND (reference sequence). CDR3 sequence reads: CASSYRRNEKLFF. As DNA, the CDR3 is TGTGCCAGTAGTTACAGACGTAATGAAAAACTGTTTTTT. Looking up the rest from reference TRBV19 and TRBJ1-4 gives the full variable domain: DGGITQSPKYLFRKEGQNVTLSCEQNLNHDAMYWYRQDPGQGLRLIYYSQIVNDFQKGDIAEGYSVSREKKESFPLTVTSAQKNPTAFYLCASSYRRNEKLFFGSGTQLSVL.

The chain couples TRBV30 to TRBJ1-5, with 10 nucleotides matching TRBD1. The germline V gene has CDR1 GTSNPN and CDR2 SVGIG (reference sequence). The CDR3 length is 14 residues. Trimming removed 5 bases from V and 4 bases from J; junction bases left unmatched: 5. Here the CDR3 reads CAWAGQGGNQPQHF. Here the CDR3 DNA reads TGTGCCTGGGCCGGACAGGGGGGAAATCAGCCCCAGCATTTT.

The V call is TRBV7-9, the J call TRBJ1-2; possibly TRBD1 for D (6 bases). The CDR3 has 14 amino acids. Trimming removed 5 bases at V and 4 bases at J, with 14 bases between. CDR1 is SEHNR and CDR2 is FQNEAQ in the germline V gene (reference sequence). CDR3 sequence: CASSPQLGGYGYTF. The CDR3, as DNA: TGTGCCAGCAGCCCACAATTAGGGGGCTATGGCTACACCTTC.

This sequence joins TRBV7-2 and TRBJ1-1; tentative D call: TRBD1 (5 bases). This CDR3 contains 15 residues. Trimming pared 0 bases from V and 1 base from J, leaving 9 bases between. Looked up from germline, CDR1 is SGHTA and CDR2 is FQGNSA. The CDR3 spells CASSLAGLGNTEAFF. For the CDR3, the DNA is TGTGCCAGCAGCTTAGCGGGGCTGGGGAACACTGAAGCTTTCTTT.

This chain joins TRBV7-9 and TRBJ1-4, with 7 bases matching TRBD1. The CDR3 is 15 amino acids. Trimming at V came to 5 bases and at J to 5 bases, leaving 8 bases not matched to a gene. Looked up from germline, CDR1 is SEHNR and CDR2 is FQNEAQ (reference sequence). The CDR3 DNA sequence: TGTGCCAGCAGCCCAGAACCGGGACAGAATGAAAAACTGTTTTTT. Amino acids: CASSPEPGQNEKLFF.